This TCR beta chain was identified in a study of cytomegalovirus exposure and HLA in healthy donors. There are 16 residues in the CDR3. Unmatched junction bases numbered 1, after V lost 1 base and J lost 1 base. Germline CDR1 and CDR2: MNHEY and SMNVEV (reference sequence). For this clone: The antigen is undetermined.

Libraries were prepared by immunoSEQ multiplex PCR; TCRdb keeps only in-frame clonotypes and omits some of them. The sample comprises about 49,000 clones, 92% of which are singletons, and over 1.3% rests with the top ten. The donors belonged to the roughly 130-subject validation cohort, separate from the roughly 700-subject first cohort. Study observations and caveats: In vitro experiments confirmed that three CMV-associated chains were specific for CMV antigens. According to a subsequent analysis, TCR clusters identified in the first cohort showed a tendency to co-occur across the roughly 120 validation repertoires.

This receptor was obtained from a man aged 18 to 30 in good health and CMV-seronegative. This rearrangement joins TRBV27 to TRBJ2-6; TRBD2 matches 7 bases. The sample taken for sequencing was PBMCs. For the CDR3, the DNA is TGTGCCAGCAGTTTATGGGGGGGTTCTGGGGCCAACGTCCTGACTTTC. It is translated as CASSLWGGSGANVLTF.